This TCR beta chain was profiled in a study of shared clonotypes between healthy human individuals. With respect to this clone: Its antigen is unidentified.

Study-wide results and caveats: Clonotype sharing across a few donors was observed for around 5% of naive CD4 clonotypes. Generation of non-shared clonotypes was less probable than generation of clonotypes shared by all four donors.

Some clones are missing from TCRdb's copy, which holds only in-frame ones; the method was immunoSEQ multiplex PCR. The table records over a million clones, 96% of them present only once. Each donor was a Caucasian adult residing in Nashville, Tennessee. Looked up from germline, CDR1 is SGDLS and CDR2 is YYNGEE. J was trimmed by 7 bases and V by 4 bases; bases with no gene match: 6. CDR3 size: 14 residues. What was sequenced was naive CD4+ T cells sorted from blood. Indicated subset: CD45RA+ positively selected. V and J are TRBV9 and TRBJ2-1, with 9 bases aligning to TRBD2. The source of this sequence is a man between 25 and 39 years old in good health. The CDR3 DNA reads TGTGCCAGCAGCACAATAGCGGGAGCTAATGAGCAGTTCTTC. This codes for CASSTIAGANEQFF.